The 17 T cell receptor beta chains given below trace back to one sample, sequenced in a study of blood T cell repertoires in COVID-19 (dated by TCRdb to the early 2020s). The receptor library was made with the immunoSEQ multiplex PCR assay. TCRdb stores this immuneACCESS table with in-frame sequences only. Part of the clones is absent; in the studies checked, under half of the shortfall reflects unresolved V genes, and no reason is known for the rest. This sample holds 150,000 or so clones; over 65% were observed only once. Of the sample, under 4.5% is held by the ten largest clones. Input material: PBMCs or T cells enriched from blood (not recorded which). The receptors originated from a woman aged 50 to 60 who had recovered from COVID-19.

This clone has more than one count but fewer than ten. V usage is TRBV2 and J usage is TRBJ1-2; D may be TRBD1 (5 bases). Trimming left V 7 bases short and J 0 bases short, with 12 bases between. The CDR3 loop spans 14 amino acids. Germline V gene data show CDR1 as SNHLY and CDR2 as FYNNEI. In DNA, the CDR3 is TGTGCCAGCACAAAACAGGAAGCTAACTATGGCTACACCTTC. Its translation is CASTKQEANYGYTF. Drawing the rest from reference TRBV2 and TRBJ1-2, the complete variable domain is EPEVTQTPSHQVTQMGQEVILRCVPISNHLYFYWYRQILGQKVEFLVSFYNNEISEKSEIFDDQFSVERPDGSNFTLKIRSTKLEDSAMYFCASTKQEANYGYTFGSGTRLTVV.

This clone was recorded only once. The chain couples TRBV29-1 to TRBJ2-5; possibly TRBD1 for D (7 bases). The CDR3 sequence is 13 residues long. V was shortened by 6 bases and J by 0 bases, with 11 bases between the two germline ends. Germline CDR1 and CDR2: SQVTM and ANQGSEA. CDR3: CSVRGTDQETQYF. The CDR3 DNA reads TGCAGCGTCCGGGGGACAGACCAAGAGACCCAGTACTTC.

This clone has more than one count but fewer than ten. The rearrangement joins TRBV30 to TRBJ1-1, with D uncertain. The CDR3 loop spans 14 amino acids. Germline CDR1 and CDR2: GTSNPN and SVGIG (reference sequence). Trimming cost V 0 bases and J 3 bases, with 11 bases left between them. DNA of the CDR3: TGTGCCTGGAGTGTACCACAGAAAGACACTGAAGCTTTCTTT. Its translation is CAWSVPQKDTEAFF.

The chain joins TRBV18 to TRBJ1-1; a possible D gene is TRBD1 (5 bases). The germline V and J ends were trimmed by 0 bases and 0 bases, with 8 bases remaining between them. This CDR3 is 15 amino acids long. Per germline, CDR1 KGHSH and CDR2 LQKENI. DNA of the CDR3: TGTGCCAGCTCACCACCGGACACAGTGAACACTGAAGCTTTCTTT. It yields the protein CASSPPDTVNTEAFF.

The rearrangement joins TRBV25-1 to TRBJ1-1, with 9 bases identical to TRBD1. This CDR3 region has 16 residues. Germline V gene data show CDR1 as MGHDK and CDR2 as SYGVNS. V lost 3 bases, J lost 0 bases, and 5 bases stayed unmatched. CDR3 in DNA: TGTGCCAGCAGTGACCTTGGGACAGGGATGAACACTGAAGCTTTCTTT. Protein product: CASSDLGTGMNTEAFF.

This chain uses TRBV28 with TRBJ1-2; 8 nucleotides agree with TRBD1. CDR1 is MDHEN and CDR2 is SYDVKM in the germline V gene. The CDR3 has 14 residues. V shed 7 bases and J 8 bases; nucleotides not matched to a gene: 12. DNA for the CDR3: TGTGCCAGCACCCCGGGACAGGCGGTCGGAGGCTACACCTTC. Its translation: CASTPGQAVGGYTF.

The CDR3 protein is CASSLQAGTNEKLFF. The CDR3 DNA reads as TGTGCCAGCAGCTTGCAGGCAGGCACTAATGAAAAACTGTTTTTT. The genes are TRBV5-5 and TRBJ1-4, with unresolved D. CDR3 size: 15 residues. CDR1 SGHKS and CDR2 YYEKEE come from the germline V gene (reference sequence). Between the trimmed V and J ends, which lost 1 base and 2 bases, there was a span of 9 bases.

V is TRBV6-4 and J is TRBJ2-1; 10 nucleotides match TRBD2. V shed 5 bases and J 5 bases; nucleotides not matched to a gene: 6. This CDR3 region has 15 residues. Germline loops: CDR1 MRHNA, CDR2 SNTAGT. The CDR3 DNA is TGTGCCAGCAGTCCCCTCCTAGCGGGAGACAATGAGCAGTTCTTC. Protein sequence: CASSPLLAGDNEQFF.

This chain links TRBV19 with TRBJ1-2; 7 nucleotides align to TRBD1. The ends lost 9 bases at V and 1 base at J; junction bases unmatched: 14. Germline assignment: CDR1 LNHDA and CDR2 SQIVND (reference sequence). The CDR3 has 16 amino acids. The CDR3 DNA follows: TGTGCCAGCCTAGGACAGGAGTATGATTTTAACTATGGCTACACCTTC. This sequence encodes CASLGQEYDFNYGYTF. The variable domain in full, completed from reference TRBV19 and TRBJ1-2, reads DGGITQSPKYLFRKEGQNVTLSCEQNLNHDAMYWYRQDPGQGLRLIYYSQIVNDFQKGDIAEGYSVSREKKESFPLTVTSAQKNPTAFYLCASLGQEYDFNYGYTFGSGTRLTVV.

The CDR3 reads CAWNDGEEKLFF. CDR3 sequence (DNA): TGTGCCTGGAATGATGGGGAGGAAAAACTGTTTTTT. The chain links TRBV30 to TRBJ1-4, with no clear D. CDR1 is GTSNPN and CDR2 is SVGIG in the germline V gene (reference sequence). The CDR3 is made up of 12 amino acids. Trimming shortened V by 4 bases and J by 8 bases, and 11 bases separated the two germline ends.

The chain links TRBV28 to TRBJ1-3, with TRBD1 matching 9 bases. The CDR3 length is 16 residues. Germline lookup yields CDR1 MDHEN and CDR2 SYDVKM. Losses at the gene ends were 5 bases for V and 4 bases for J; bases not matched to a gene: 9. The CDR3 DNA sequence: TGTGCCAGCAGTCCCCCGACAGGGGGTGGGGGAAACACCATATATTTT. It codes for CASSPPTGGGGNTIYF. The full variable domain, completed using reference TRBV28 and TRBJ1-3, is DVKVTQSSRYLVKRTGEKVFLECVQDMDHENMFWYRQDPGLGLRLIYFSYDVKMKEKGDIPEGYSVSREKKERFSLILESASTNQTSMYLCASSPPTGGGGNTIYFGEGSWLTVV.

The chain uses TRBV11-2 and TRBJ1-4; TRBD1 might be the D (5 bases). CDR3 size: 14 residues. CDR1 and CDR2 (germline): SGHAT, FQNNGV. Trimming stripped 5 bases from V and 5 bases from J, with 12 bases between. In DNA, the CDR3 is TGTGCCAGCAGCGCCATCAGGGCGAATGAAAAACTGTTTTTT. Protein product: CASSAIRANEKLFF.

The chain couples TRBV5-6 to TRBJ1-1; maybe TRBD1 (6 bases). V lost 4 bases and J lost 0, with 10 bases in between. The CDR3 is 14 amino acids. Germline CDR1 is SGHDT and CDR2 is YYEEEE. The CDR3 DNA reads as TGTGCCAGCAGCGCAGGGGTAATGAACACTGAAGCTTTCTTT. This translates into CASSAGVMNTEAFF.

The rearrangement joins TRBV5-1 to TRBJ1-1; D uncertain. In germline, CDR1 is SGHRS, CDR2 YFSETQ. V lost 0 bases, J lost 7 bases, and 13 bases lay in between. CDR3 length equals 14 residues. The CDR3 region has the DNA TGCGCCAGCAGCTTGGGTGTGTCAGTATTTGAAGCTTTCTTT. It yields the protein CASSLGVSVFEAFF.

This clone was detected only once. V is TRBV12-3 or TRBV12-4 and J is TRBJ1-2; possible D gene TRBD1, 6 bases. The CDR3 is 12 amino acids. V lost 5 bases to trimming and J lost 8 bases, with 12 bases between them. The DNA for the CDR3 is TGTGCCAGCAGTGTGGGGGCGCGGGGCTACACCTTC. This translates into CASSVGARGYTF.

The chain has TRBV4-1 and TRBJ2-5; TRBD1 is a possible D gene (6 bases). V lost 0 bases, J lost 5 bases, and 13 bases lay in between. The CDR3 consists of 15 residues. CDR1 is MGHRA, CDR2 YSYEKL, per germline. The chain's CDR3 is CASSQEKWGRETQYF. As DNA, the CDR3 is TGCGCCAGCAGCCAAGAAAAGTGGGGGCGCGAGACCCAGTACTTC.

V gene TRBV3-1 (or the pseudogene TRBV3-2) combines with J gene TRBJ1-5; 9 nucleotides match TRBD1. From germline, CDR1 is LGHDT and CDR2 YNNKEL (reference sequence). J was trimmed by 7 bases and V by 4 bases; bases with no gene match: 8. CDR3 length equals 15 residues. CDR3 in amino acids: CASSPGSGQGQPQHF. The CDR3, as DNA: TGTGCCAGCAGCCCGGGAAGCGGACAGGGGCAGCCCCAGCATTTT.